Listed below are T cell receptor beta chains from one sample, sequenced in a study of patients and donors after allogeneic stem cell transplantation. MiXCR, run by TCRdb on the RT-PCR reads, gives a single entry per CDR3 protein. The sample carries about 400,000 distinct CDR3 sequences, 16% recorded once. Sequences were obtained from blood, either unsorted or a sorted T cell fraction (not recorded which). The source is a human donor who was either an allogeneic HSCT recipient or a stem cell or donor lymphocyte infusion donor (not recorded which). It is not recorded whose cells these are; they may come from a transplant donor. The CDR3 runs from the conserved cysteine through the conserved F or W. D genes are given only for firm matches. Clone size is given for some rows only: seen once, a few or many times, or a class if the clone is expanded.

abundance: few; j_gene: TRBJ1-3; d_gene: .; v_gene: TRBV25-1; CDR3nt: TGTGCCAGCAGTGAACGGTTGAACACCATATATTTT; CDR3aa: CASSERLNTIYF
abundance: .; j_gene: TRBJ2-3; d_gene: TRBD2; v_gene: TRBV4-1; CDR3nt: TGCGCCAGCAGCCGGCTCCTAGCGGTGCTCAGGGATACGCAGTATTTT; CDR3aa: CASSRLLAVLRDTQYF
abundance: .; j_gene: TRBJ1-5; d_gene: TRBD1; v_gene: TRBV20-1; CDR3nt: TGCAGTGCTAGAGTCTGGGACAGGGGACGGAACCAGCCCCAGCATTTT; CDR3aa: CSARVWDRGRNQPQHF
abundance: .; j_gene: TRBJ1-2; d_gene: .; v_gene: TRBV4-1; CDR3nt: TGCGCCAGCGGGATAAGTAAACAGGGAACATCGTATGGCTACACCTTC; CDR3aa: CASGISKQGTSYGYTF
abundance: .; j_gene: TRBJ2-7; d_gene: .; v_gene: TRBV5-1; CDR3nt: TGCGCCAGCAAGCTAGACTCCTACGAGCAGTACTTC; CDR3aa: CASKLDSYEQYF
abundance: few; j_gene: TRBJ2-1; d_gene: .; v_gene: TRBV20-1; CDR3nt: TGCAGTGCTGGTGGGCAGCACAATGAGCAGTTCTTC; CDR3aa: CSAGGQHNEQFF
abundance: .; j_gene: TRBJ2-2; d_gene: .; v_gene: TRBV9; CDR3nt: TGTGCCAGCAGCGTAGACGGGAGACGCACCGGGGAGCTGTTTTTT; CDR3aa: CASSVDGRRTGELFF
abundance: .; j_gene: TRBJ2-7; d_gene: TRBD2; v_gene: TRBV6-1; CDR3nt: TGTGCCAGCAGTACCACTAGCGGGTCCCTCTACGAGCAGTACTTC; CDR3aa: CASSTTSGSLYEQYF
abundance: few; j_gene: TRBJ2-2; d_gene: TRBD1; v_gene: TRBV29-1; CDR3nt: TGCAGCGTCGAAAGCAGGGGGACCGGGGAGCTGTTTTTT; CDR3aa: CSVESRGTGELFF
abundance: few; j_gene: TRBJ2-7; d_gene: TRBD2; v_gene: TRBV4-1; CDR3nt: TGCGCCAGCAGCCAAGGGGGGGGCAAAACGGGAGGGTACGAGCAGTACTTC; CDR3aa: CASSQGGGKTGGYEQYF
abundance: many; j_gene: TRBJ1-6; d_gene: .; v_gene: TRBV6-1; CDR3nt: TGTGCCAGCAGGGGGCAGGGAGGCTATAATTCACCCCTCCACTTT; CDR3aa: CASRGQGGYNSPLHF
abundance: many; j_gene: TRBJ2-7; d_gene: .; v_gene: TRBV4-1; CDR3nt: TGCGCCAGCAGCCCGACGGCCCACAGGTCCTACGAGCAGTACTTC; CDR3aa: CASSPTAHRSYEQYF
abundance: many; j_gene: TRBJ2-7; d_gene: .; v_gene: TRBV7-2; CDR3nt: TGTGCCAGCAGCAGTAGCGGTTTCTCCTACGAGCAGTACTTC; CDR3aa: CASSSSGFSYEQYF
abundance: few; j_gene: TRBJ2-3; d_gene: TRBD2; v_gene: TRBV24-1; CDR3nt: TGTGCCACCAGTGACCCGACCATTTACTCCGGGACTAGCGGTAGCACAGATACGCAGTATTTT; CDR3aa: CATSDPTIYSGTSGSTDTQYF
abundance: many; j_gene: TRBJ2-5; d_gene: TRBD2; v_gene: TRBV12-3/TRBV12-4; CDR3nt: TGTGCCAGCACCATCTTTAGACTAGCGGGAGGGGAAGAGACCCAGTACTTC; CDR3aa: CASTIFRLAGGEETQYF
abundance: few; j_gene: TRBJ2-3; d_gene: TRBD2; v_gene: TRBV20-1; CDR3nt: TGCAGTGCTAGAGTCTTAGCGGGGGGGGACACAGATACGCAGTATTTT; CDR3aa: CSARVLAGGDTDTQYF
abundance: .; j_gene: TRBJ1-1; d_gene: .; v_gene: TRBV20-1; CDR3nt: TGCAGTGCCAAACAGGGTCGGGGGAACACTGAAGCTTTCTTT; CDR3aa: CSAKQGRGNTEAFF
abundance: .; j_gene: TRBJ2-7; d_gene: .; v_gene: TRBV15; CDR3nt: TGTGCCACCAGCAGAGATGTCGGTCGACCAGGGGCCCCCTTCGAGCAGTACTTC; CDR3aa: CATSRDVGRPGAPFEQYF
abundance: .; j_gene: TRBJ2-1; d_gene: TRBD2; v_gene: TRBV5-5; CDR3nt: TGTGCCAGCAGCTCACCTCTAGCGGGTCGGTCCTACAATGAGCAGTTCTTC; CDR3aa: CASSSPLAGRSYNEQFF
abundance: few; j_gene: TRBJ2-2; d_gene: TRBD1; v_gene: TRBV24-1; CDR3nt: TGTGCCACCAGTGACCGTCCCGGGACAGGGAACTCTTCGGACACCGGGGAGCTGTTTTTT; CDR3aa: CATSDRPGTGNSSDTGELFF
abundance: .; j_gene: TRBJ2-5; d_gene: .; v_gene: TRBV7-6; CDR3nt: TGTGCCAGCAGCTTAGCAAGCGGCCCTCAAGAGACCCAGTACTTC; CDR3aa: CASSLASGPQETQYF
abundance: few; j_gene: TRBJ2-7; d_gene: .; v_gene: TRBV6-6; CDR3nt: TGTGCCAGCAGTCCCGGGGTCAACGAGCAGTACTTC; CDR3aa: CASSPGVNEQYF
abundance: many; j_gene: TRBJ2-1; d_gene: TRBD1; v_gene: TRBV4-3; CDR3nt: TGCGCCAGCAGCCCATTGACAGGGGGAGGGCAGTTCTTC; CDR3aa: CASSPLTGGGQFF
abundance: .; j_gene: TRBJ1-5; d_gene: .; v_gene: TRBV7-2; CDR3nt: TGTGCCAGCAGTCCCCCGCCGCAGGGGAATCAGCCCCAGCATTTT; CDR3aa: CASSPPPQGNQPQHF
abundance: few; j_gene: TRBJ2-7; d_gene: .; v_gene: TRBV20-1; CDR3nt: TGCAGTGTCAGAGATGGCAGAAAATACGAGCAGTACTTC; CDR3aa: CSVRDGRKYEQYF
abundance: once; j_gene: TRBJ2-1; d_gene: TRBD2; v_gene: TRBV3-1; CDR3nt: TGTGCCAGCAGCCAACAGAGCGGGACTAGGTCCTACAATGAGCAGTTCTTC; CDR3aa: CASSQQSGTRSYNEQFF
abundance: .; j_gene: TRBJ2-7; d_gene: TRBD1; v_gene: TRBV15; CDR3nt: TGTGCCACCAGCAGAGATCTCCAGGGGGCTGGCGAGCAGTACTTC; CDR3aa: CATSRDLQGAGEQYF
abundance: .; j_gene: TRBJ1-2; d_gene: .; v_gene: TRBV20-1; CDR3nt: TGCAGTGCTAGAAGCGACAGGTCCTATGGCTACACCTTC; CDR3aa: CSARSDRSYGYTF
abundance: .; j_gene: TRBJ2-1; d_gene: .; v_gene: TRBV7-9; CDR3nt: TGTGCCAGCACCGAGGGATCTGAGCAGTTCTTC; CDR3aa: CASTEGSEQFF
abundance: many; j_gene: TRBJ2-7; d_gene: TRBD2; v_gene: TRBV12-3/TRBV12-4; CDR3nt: TGTGCCAGCAGTTTAGGAGCGGGGGCTTCCTACGAGCAGTACTTC; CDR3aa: CASSLGAGASYEQYF
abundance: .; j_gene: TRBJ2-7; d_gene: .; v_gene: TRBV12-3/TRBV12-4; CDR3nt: TGTGCCAGCAGTTCGGACTTGTACGAGCAGTACTTC; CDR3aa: CASSSDLYEQYF